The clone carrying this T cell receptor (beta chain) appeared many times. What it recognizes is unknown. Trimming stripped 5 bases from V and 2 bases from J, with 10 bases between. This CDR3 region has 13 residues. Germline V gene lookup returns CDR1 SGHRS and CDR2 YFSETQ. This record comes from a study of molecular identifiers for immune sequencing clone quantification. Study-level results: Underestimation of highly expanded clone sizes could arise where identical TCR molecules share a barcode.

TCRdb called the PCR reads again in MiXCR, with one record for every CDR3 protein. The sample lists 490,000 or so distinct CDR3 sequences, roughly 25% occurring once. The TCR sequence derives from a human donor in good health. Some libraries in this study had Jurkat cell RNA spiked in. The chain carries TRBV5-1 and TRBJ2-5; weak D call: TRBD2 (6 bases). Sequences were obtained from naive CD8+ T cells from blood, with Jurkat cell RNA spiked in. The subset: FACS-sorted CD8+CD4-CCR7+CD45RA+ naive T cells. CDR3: CASRYSGQETQYF. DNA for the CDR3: TGCGCCAGCAGATATAGCGGTCAAGAGACCCAGTACTTC.